Given below is one TCR beta chain in context. Its antigen is currently unknown. The source of the sample is a study of cytomegalovirus exposure and HLA in healthy donors. The study, taken as a whole, reports: Three chains linked to CMV were shown in vitro to be specific for CMV antigens.

Healthy bone marrow donors made up the donor group. V lost 3 bases and J lost 0, with 9 bases in between. This CDR3 has 14 amino acids. CDR1 is SNHLY and CDR2 is FYNNEI in the germline V gene. The PCR was carried out with 60 Vbeta primers and 13 Jbeta primers. Repertoires were generated with immunoSEQ multiplex PCR, while TCRdb's copy carries only in-frame clones and drops some. The repertoire consists of some 61,000 clones, with 70% to 90% occurring once and the leading ten covering approximately 6.2%. The material sequenced was PBMCs. The chain recombines TRBV2 with TRBJ2-7; no definite D call. The TCR originated in a human donor in good health. The CDR3 nucleotides are TGTGCCAGCAGTGATTGGCAGTCCTCCTACGAGCAGTACTTC. It encodes CASSDWQSSYEQYF.